A single sample is the source of the 15 T cell receptor beta chains below, sequenced in a study of blood T cell repertoires in COVID-19. Assay used: immunoSEQ multiplex PCR; TCRdb lists only in-frame clones, some missing. Among about 280,000 clones listed, roughly 90% were seen once. Sequenced input: peripheral blood. Receptors originate from a woman younger than 45 with COVID-19, enrolled during active disease.

V gene TRBV28 combines with J gene TRBJ2-7; 7 bases align to TRBD2. The CDR3 length is 16 residues. Trimming cost V 5 bases and J 1 base; bases outside gene matches: 11. Germline CDR1 MDHEN, CDR2 SYDVKM. The CDR3 loop reads CASSLRGSGLSYEQYF. CDR3 sequence (DNA): TGTGCCAGCAGTCTCCGAGGTAGCGGGCTTTCCTACGAGCAGTACTTC.

V usage is TRBV10-3 and J usage is TRBJ2-1; 13 bases align to TRBD2. This CDR3 contains 15 residues. Germline trimming cut 6 bases from V and 4 bases from J; bases unmatched to any gene: 3. CDR1 and CDR2 from the germline V gene are ENHRY and SYGVKD. CDR3 sequence: CAIRGTSGTYNEQFF. In DNA, the CDR3 is TGTGCCATCAGAGGGACTAGCGGGACGTACAATGAGCAGTTCTTC.

The rearrangement links TRBV14 to TRBJ2-1; no reliable D call. V was shortened by 4 bases and J by 9 bases, with 10 bases between the two germline ends. Germline loops: CDR1 SGHDN, CDR2 FVKESK. The length of the CDR3 is 12 residues. CDR3 region: CASSPTAIEQFF. The DNA of the CDR3 is TGTGCCAGCAGCCCGACTGCGATTGAGCAGTTCTTC.

The J gene is TRBJ1-4, the V gene TRBV7-9; D is unclear. V dropped 5 bases and J dropped 8 bases, with 21 bases sitting between them. Germline CDR1 and CDR2: SEHNR and FQNEAQ (reference sequence). The CDR3 contains 16 residues. Written as DNA, the CDR3 is TGTGCCAGCAGCCCCAACGCTATCCCTAACGAGGAAAAACTGTTTTTT. It specifies CASSPNAIPNEEKLFF.

The CDR3 nucleotides read TGCGCCAGCAGCCAAAGACTAGCGGGGGCCAATGAGCAGTTCTTC. Its translation: CASSQRLAGANEQFF. This rearrangement joins TRBV5-1 to TRBJ2-1; 12 bases line up with TRBD2. Germline V CDR1 and CDR2: SGHRS, YFSETQ. The CDR3 sequence is 15 residues long. Trimming removed 4 bases from V and 6 bases from J; junction bases left unmatched: 5.

J is TRBJ2-7 and V is TRBV3-1 (or the pseudogene TRBV3-2); 7 nucleotides line up with TRBD1. The CDR3 is 12 amino acids. Germline CDR1 LGHDT, CDR2 YNNKEL (reference sequence). Unmatched junction bases numbered 2, after V lost 4 bases and J lost 5 bases. CDR3 coding DNA: TGTGCCAGCAGCCTCACAGGGGACGAGCAGTACTTC. Its translation is CASSLTGDEQYF.

V usage is TRBV7-3 and J usage is TRBJ2-7, with TRBD1 matching over 8 bases. CDR1 and CDR2 (germline): SGHTA, FQGTGA. The CDR3 contains 13 residues. The J segment lost 5 bases and the V segment lost 4 bases, leaving 4 bases of the junction unmatched. CDR3 loop: CASSWTGSDEQYF. The DNA for the CDR3 is TGTGCCAGCAGCTGGACAGGGTCTGACGAGCAGTACTTC.

The rearrangement uses TRBV7-6 and TRBJ2-2; TRBD2 matches 9 bases. The CDR3 totals 15 residues. Germline lookup yields CDR1 SGHVS and CDR2 FNYEAQ. The V and J ends lost 5 bases and 1 base, in that order; junction bases with no gene match: 2. CDR3 DNA: TGTGCCAGCAGCACGACTAGCGGGAACACCGGGGAGCTGTTTTTT. Translated: CASSTTSGNTGELFF.

J is TRBJ2-5 and V is TRBV5-1; maybe TRBD2 (5 bases). Germline values: CDR1 SGHRS, CDR2 YFSETQ. This CDR3 comprises 13 residues. V lost 4 bases, J lost 5 bases, and 12 bases lay in between. The CDR3 DNA reads as TGCGCCAGCAGCCTAGAGGGTATGGAGACCCAGTACTTC. Its protein is CASSLEGMETQYF.

The chain carries TRBV28 and TRBJ2-1; TRBD1 matches 9 bases. With 7 bases clipped from V and 2 bases from J, the junction kept 6 bases outside the gene matches. This CDR3 contains 15 residues. Germline V gene lookup returns CDR1 MDHEN and CDR2 SYDVKM. CDR3: CASTPRDRAYNEQFF. Written as DNA, the CDR3 is TGTGCCAGCACCCCCCGGGACAGGGCCTACAATGAGCAGTTCTTC.

J is TRBJ2-1 and V is TRBV5-8; 14 nucleotides line up with TRBD2. Germline trimming cut 3 bases from V and 5 bases from J; bases unmatched to any gene: 1. CDR1 and CDR2 (germline): SGHTS, YDEGEE. This CDR3 is 15 amino acids long. The CDR3 region has the DNA TGTGCCAGCAGCTCGGGACTAGCGGGGGACAATGAGCAGTTCTTC. Its protein product is CASSSGLAGDNEQFF. Complete variable domain (other parts from reference TRBV5-8 and TRBJ2-1): EAGVTQSPTHLIKTRGQQATLRCSPISGHTSVYWYQQALGLGLQFLLWYDEGEERNRGNFPPRFSGRQFPNYSSELNVNALELEDSALYLCASSSGLAGDNEQFFGPGTRLTVL.

This clone was detected a few times. The chain is built from TRBV10-3 and TRBJ2-1, with TRBD2 identical over 7 bases. Germline CDR1 and CDR2: ENHRY and SYGVKD. This CDR3 contains 11 residues. V lost 8 bases to trimming and J lost 8 bases; unmatched junction nucleotides: 3. The CDR3 here is CAIAGADEQFF. In DNA, the CDR3 is TGTGCCATCGCGGGAGCGGATGAGCAGTTCTTC.

CDR3 region: CASSKGTPPHQPQHF. CDR3 in DNA: TGTGCCAGCAGCAAGGGGACACCTCCCCATCAGCCCCAGCATTTT. V gene TRBV28 combines with J gene TRBJ1-5; tentative D call: TRBD1 (6 bases). CDR3 size: 15 residues. Per the germline V gene, CDR1 is MDHEN and CDR2 is SYDVKM. V was cut by 6 bases and J by 5 bases, with 17 bases left in between.

V is TRBV6-5 and J is TRBJ2-1; 8 nucleotides line up with TRBD2. Germline loops: CDR1 MNHEY, CDR2 SVGAGI. Germline trimming cut 6 bases from V and 2 bases from J; bases unmatched to any gene: 3. The CDR3 spans 14 residues. In DNA, the CDR3 is TGTGCCAGCAGGACGGGAGGGGCCTACAATGAGCAGTTCTTC. Translated, it gives CASRTGGAYNEQFF.

The chain recombines TRBV12-3 or TRBV12-4 with TRBJ2-1, with 9 bases aligning to TRBD1. Trimming removed 9 bases from V and 8 bases from J; junction bases left unmatched: 8. This CDR3 is 13 amino acids long. The DNA for the CDR3 is TGTGCCAGTTCGGGACAGGGCACTTATGAGCAGTTCTTC. Amino acid sequence: CASSGQGTYEQFF.